This T cell receptor beta chain was profiled in a study of human T cells and chemical hapten exposure. TCRdb re-called the RACE reads with MiXCR, one entry per CDR3 protein. Among roughly 120,000 distinct CDR3 sequences listed, about 13% were seen once. Time point denoted: pre-sensitization, week 0. Treatment described: therapeutic diphenylcyclopropenone sensitization with weekly scalp DPC. This CDR3 is built from 14 residues. After removal of 5 bases from V and 5 bases from J, the junction contained 7 bases not matched to a gene. Germline CDR1 is SGHAT and CDR2 is FQNNGV. This clonotype has more than one count but fewer than ten.

The rearrangement uses TRBV11-2 and TRBJ2-5; TRBD2 matches 8 bases. This specimen was whole blood, taken in connection with sensitization to the hapten diphenylcyclopropenone (DPC). The TCR comes from a woman aged 18-29 years with alopecia areata. Some clones in this sample may be carry-over from other donors' samples. The CDR3 region has the DNA TGTGCCAGCAGCGCATACGGGGGGGCGGAGACCCAGTACTTC. It is translated as CASSAYGGAETQYF.